The T cell receptor (beta chain) under discussion was sequenced for a study of TIL therapy for anti-PD-1-resistant metastatic lung cancer. The study's findings and limits: Many TIL product clones were absent from baseline tumor, suggesting clonal contraction.

Time point in this sample: pre-treatment sample, taken before nivolumab and TIL therapy. Pleural nodules or supraclavicular lymph nodes made up most of the excised metastases sampled. From germline, CDR1 is SQVTM and CDR2 ANQGSEA. CDR3 length equals 12 residues. The J segment lost 5 bases and the V segment lost 5 bases, leaving 5 bases of the junction unmatched. The libraries were made with immunoSEQ v3. Sequenced by immunoSEQ multiplex PCR; TCRdb stores in-frame clones only, minus some. Of 25,000 to 30,000 clones listed, roughly 69% were seen once; the top ten hold roughly 16%. This clone turned up a few times. Antigen: not known.

This clonotype was obtained from a woman aged 25-80 years with non-small cell lung cancer. V gene TRBV29-1 combines with J gene TRBJ2-7; 8 positions agree with TRBD1. This specimen consisted of tumor tissue, obtained at baseline. The CDR3 nucleotides are TGCAGCGTTAGGGACAGGCTCCACGAGCAGTACTTC. This translates into CSVRDRLHEQYF.